The entry that follows covers one TCR beta chain sequence. This CDR3 has 18 amino acids. V shed 2 bases, J shed 0 bases, and the junction held 8 bases outside the gene matches. CDR1 and CDR2 from the germline V gene are KGHDR and SFDVKD. This record belongs to a study of blood T cell repertoires in COVID-19. Libraries were prepared by immunoSEQ multiplex PCR; TCRdb keeps only in-frame clonotypes and omits some of them. The data show approximately 480,000 clones, 75% to 90% seen once. This rearrangement joins TRBV24-1 to TRBJ2-1, with TRBD2 identical over 8 bases. The receptor comes from a man between 18 and 29 years old with COVID-19, enrolled during active disease. Sample: peripheral blood. In DNA, the CDR3 is TGTGCCACCAGTGATTCTCGACCAAGCGGGAGCTCCTACAATGAGCAGTTCTTC. It translates to CATSDSRPSGSSYNEQFF.